This entry is about one T cell receptor (beta chain). With sequencing, the targeted depth ranged from 1 in 200,000 to 1 in 1 million T cells. TCRdb keeps only in-frame clones here, not all; method: immunoSEQ multiplex PCR. The sample includes 40,000 or so clones, under 80% of them seen just once. This entry is derived from a study of cytotoxic CD8 clonotypes in ibrutinib-treated CLL. Study information: The average sample held around 280,000 productive templates and 91,000 or so productive rearrangements.

The CDR3 is 14 residues long. V was cut by 5 bases and J by 6 bases, with 15 bases left in between. Germline V CDR1 and CDR2: SGHAT, FQNNGV. The sample here was PBMCs, taken after 24 months of ibrutinib treatment. The chain carries TRBV11-2 and TRBJ2-3, with D perhaps assigned TRBD1 or TRBD2 (5 bases each). This clonotype was sampled from a human donor with chronic lymphocytic leukemia. CDR3 sequence: CASSTGTPSDTQYF. The CDR3 bases are TGTGCCAGCAGCACCGGGACCCCGTCGGATACGCAGTATTTT.